This TCR beta chain came from a study of regulatory T cells in long-lasting Graves disease. Researchers made TCR beta libraries by using iRepertoire HTBI primers and running Arm-PCR on CDR3 regions. TCRdb re-called the multiplex PCR reads with MiXCR, one entry per CDR3 protein. Of roughly 450,000 distinct CDR3 sequences in the sample, around 20% were seen once. The CDR3 has 14 residues. Germline values: CDR1 WSHSY, CDR2 SAAADI. After removal of 2 bases from V and 7 bases from J, the junction contained 6 bases not matched to a gene. Time point here: persistent/refractory GD, antithyroid drugs over 5 years with positive TRAb. Preparation of the TCR library used RNA extracted from PBMCs.

Here the sequenced sample was peripheral blood mononuclear cells (PBMCs), taken when the disease was refractory, from a patient treated with antithyroid drugs. The clonotype was recovered from a female donor with Graves disease. The chain employs TRBV10-2 and TRBJ1-1, with 8 positions matching TRBD1. The CDR3 loop is CASSEPPGGREAFF. CDR3 in DNA: TGCGCCAGCAGTGAGCCCCCAGGGGGCCGTGAAGCTTTCTTT.